This T cell receptor (beta chain) was observed in a study of beta chain features in type 1 diabetes. Study in general: No age, gender or cell yield differences were seen between patients and healthy donors. Study-level findings and limits: Researchers report that Type 1 diabetes patients had moderately but significantly shorter TCRB CDR3s across all four CD4+ subsets.

Sequencing targeted expressed TCRB transcripts, as all isolated RNA had been reverse transcribed. Some clones are missing from TCRdb's copy, which holds only in-frame ones; the method was immunoSEQ multiplex PCR. The data contain hundreds of thousands of clones, about 15% of them seen just once; the ten biggest clones take up more than 0.015%. The CDR3 spans 15 residues. V gave up 7 bases and J gave up 1 base; unmatched junction bases: 7. Germline CDR1 ENHRY, CDR2 SYGVKD. A single count supports this clone. What it binds is not known. The sequenced sample consisted of naive CD4+ T cells from blood. The J gene is TRBJ1-1, the V gene TRBV10-3; TRBD1 agrees at 9 bases. The receptor was derived from a young man with type 1 diabetes. The CDR3 nucleotides read TGTGCCATCAAAACAGGGGGCGCCGGGAACACTGAAGCTTTCTTT. It translates to CAIKTGGAGNTEAFF.